A selection of T cell receptor beta chains follows, all from one sample in a study of T cell clonotyping in hematopoietic cell transplantation. Method: immunoSEQ multiplex PCR; TCRdb's copy keeps in-frame clones and lacks some. This table holds about 9,400 clones, around 79% found once. The sequencing used PBMCs, collected 180 days after allogeneic stem cell transplant. These TCRs come from a male patient between 40 and 50 years old who had an allogeneic stem cell transplant from a related donor, so the T cells may come from the graft donor. Some clones in this sample may be carry-over from other donors' samples. Both conserved end residues are part of each CDR3. The order of the fields is clone size, J gene, CDR3 length, V gene, CDR3 protein. The size field is filled for only some rows; it gives once, few, many or a size class.

once,TRBJ1-6,11,TRBV30,CAWNLPGALHF
NA,TRBJ1-2,14,TRBV25-1,CASSEGTDYYGYTF
NA,TRBJ2-2,15,TRBV9,CASSTDRGLTGELFF
NA,TRBJ2-2,14,TRBV7-3,CASSFNPRSGELFF
few,TRBJ2-2,14,TRBV5-4,CASSWSGNTGELFF
once,TRBJ1-6,14,TRBV6-6,CASIPGRENSPLHF
NA,TRBJ2-7,14,TRBV5-4,CASSRPGHTYEQYF
NA,TRBJ2-5,13,TRBV9,CASSVRIGETQYF
NA,TRBJ2-7,19,TRBV7-8,CASSLLPGTGFPQRDEQYF
NA,TRBJ1-2,12,TRBV7-9,CASSAQSYGYTF
NA,TRBJ2-1,16,TRBV7-7,CASSLGVGGGQNEQFF
NA,TRBJ1-2,12,TRBV5-6,CASSFRLDGYTF
NA,TRBJ2-3,14,TRBV7-8,CASSLGDRADTQYF
NA,TRBJ2-2,15,TRBV9,CASSVRDLNTGELFF
few,TRBJ2-1,13,TRBV7-8,CASMGDSVVEQFF
once,TRBJ1-2,15,TRBV6-5,CASSRQTKTGAGYTF
NA,TRBJ2-1,16,TRBV14,CASSPFGRILYNEQFF
NA,TRBJ2-1,16,TRBV19,CASRERLSGSYNEQFF
NA,TRBJ2-3,16,TRBV5-6,CASSLWRSVLPDTQYF
NA,TRBJ2-1,20,TRBV19,CASSIVGRISGTPHYNEQFF
NA,TRBJ1-5,15,TRBV5-1,CASSTTGGIYQPQHF
NA,TRBJ1-2,15,TRBV7-2,CASSLVFGQDYGYTF
NA,TRBJ2-5,16,TRBV28,CASSTPGGLTGETQYF
NA,TRBJ1-1,14,TRBV7-2,CASSLSRMNTEAFF
NA,TRBJ2-5,16,TRBV28,CASSFPDRKYQETQYF
NA,TRBJ2-7,15,TRBV6-5,CASSYSRDGWYEQYF
NA,TRBJ2-7,15,TRBV29-1,CSVAEVRGILYEQYF
NA,TRBJ2-1,16,TRBV13,CASSLLLRGSYNEQFF
few,TRBJ2-5,18,TRBV4-2,CASSQGGGAGGFQETQYF
NA,TRBJ1-2,16,TRBV19,CASSIIGQGYYYGYTF
NA,TRBJ1-1,15,TRBV5-6,CASSGSDRANTEAFF
few,TRBJ2-2,13,TRBV2,CASSVANTGELFF
NA,TRBJ2-3,16,TRBV2,CATPSGGAPSTDTQYF
NA,TRBJ2-7,14,TRBV5-1,CASSFASQTYEQYF
NA,TRBJ2-5,14,TRBV7-2,CASSLVSRSTTQYF
once,TRBJ1-4,18,TRBV4-2,CASSQGWVTGTTNEKLFF
NA,TRBJ1-2,15,TRBV18,CASSPQRTENYGYTF
NA,TRBJ1-2,12,TRBV2,CASSDNNYGYTF
NA,TRBJ1-3,16,TRBV4-3,CASSQDGPSSGNTIYF
NA,TRBJ1-1,14,TRBV11-2,CASSYPREAQTAFF
once,TRBJ1-3,16,TRBV28,CASSFTGRGFGNTIYF
NA,TRBJ1-1,12,TRBV28,CASRVGNTEAFF
NA,TRBJ1-4,15,TRBV4-1,CASSRTIATNEKLFF
NA,TRBJ1-1,13,TRBV5-4,CASTSMGGTEAFF
NA,TRBJ1-4,13,TRBV5-5,CASSPQTAQKLFF
NA,TRBJ2-3,14,TRBV11-2,CASSITGGGDTQYF
once,TRBJ1-5,15,TRBV19,CASSIDHSPNQPQHF
once,TRBJ1-2,11,TRBV30,CAWTFGLGYTF
NA,TRBJ1-2,13,TRBV29-1,CSEPRDRGDGYTF
few,TRBJ1-5,16,TRBV7-8,CASSLLTRQGSQPQHF
few,TRBJ2-7,14,TRBV27,CASSLDRGNYEQYF
NA,TRBJ1-1,17,TRBV10-3,CAISEPRDRGHYAEAFF
once,TRBJ2-5,16,TRBV11-3,CASSLGGIRGQETQYF
NA,TRBJ2-3,13,TRBV27,CASSLRGADTQYF
NA,TRBJ1-2,14,TRBV30,CAWNFPSSNYGYTF
NA,TRBJ1-1,15,TRBV5-1,CASSTVGPRNTEAFF
NA,TRBJ1-4,15,TRBV11-2,CASSSRQGPNEKLFF
NA,TRBJ2-6,13,TRBV6-6,CASRSTGANVLTF
few,TRBJ1-6,14,TRBV5-6,CASSLVDSYSPLHF